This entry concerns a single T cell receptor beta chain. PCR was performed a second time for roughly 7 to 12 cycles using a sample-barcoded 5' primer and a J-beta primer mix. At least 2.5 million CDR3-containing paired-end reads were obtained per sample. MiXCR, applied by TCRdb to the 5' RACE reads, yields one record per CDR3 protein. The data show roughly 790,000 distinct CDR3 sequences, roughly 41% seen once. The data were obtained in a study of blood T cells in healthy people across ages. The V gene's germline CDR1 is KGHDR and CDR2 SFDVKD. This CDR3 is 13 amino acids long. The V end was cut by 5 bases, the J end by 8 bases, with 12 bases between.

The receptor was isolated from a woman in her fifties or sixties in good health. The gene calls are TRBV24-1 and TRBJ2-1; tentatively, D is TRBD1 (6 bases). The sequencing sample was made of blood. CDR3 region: CATSVGGVDEQFF. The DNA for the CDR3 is TGTGCCACCAGTGTAGGGGGAGTGGATGAGCAGTTCTTC.